This paragraph covers one T cell receptor (beta chain) sequence. Its antigen is unidentified. Assay used: immunoSEQ multiplex PCR; TCRdb lists only in-frame clones, some missing. Of about 140,000 clones in the sample, about 84% were seen once. Roughly 2.2 micrograms of genomic DNA from cryopreserved PBMCs went into TCR beta libraries. These data come from a study of cytotoxic CD8 clonotypes in ibrutinib-treated CLL. Study at large: On average, each sample had approximately 250,000 productive templates and tens of thousands of productive rearrangements.

Findings and limits, study-wide: Patients had baseline clonality above age-matched healthy donors, and this clonality moved with circulating CD8+ T-cell counts.

The CDR3 has 14 residues. Germline V CDR1 and CDR2: LNHDA, SQIVND (reference sequence). The germline V and J ends were trimmed by 2 bases and 0 bases, with 4 bases remaining between them. This receptor was identified in a human donor with chronic lymphocytic leukemia. The sample was PBMCs, taken after 36 months of ibrutinib treatment. The chain joins TRBV19 to TRBJ2-2; D ambiguous. DNA of the CDR3: TGTGCCAGTAGTATATACTCGAACACCGGGGAGCTGTTTTTT. It is translated as CASSIYSNTGELFF.